A selection of T cell receptor beta chains follows, all from one sample in a study of early stage breast cancer tumors. Only in-frame clones appear in the TCRdb table, and some are missing; sequencing was by immunoSEQ multiplex PCR. This sample has about 30,000 clones, with roughly 81% found just once. Sequencing was done on a sample of breast tumor tissue. All receptors come from a person under 45 with breast cancer. The CDR3 runs from the conserved cysteine through the conserved F or W. Each record gives: D gene, J gene, V gene, clone size, CDR3 DNA, CDR3 protein. The D gene is left open where the match is weak. Clone size is stated in some rows and not others, as once, few, many or a class when expanded.

D gene: NA
J gene: TRBJ1-5
V gene: TRBV7-2
clone size: NA
CDR3 DNA: TGTGCCAGCAGCTTAGCACAGGGCCCTCAGCCCCAGCATTTT
CDR3 protein: CASSLAQGPQPQHF

D gene: NA
J gene: TRBJ1-1
V gene: TRBV11-1
clone size: NA
CDR3 DNA: TGTGCCAGCAGCTTTTCGTATCCCTCCACTGAAGCTTTCTTT
CDR3 protein: CASSFSYPSTEAFF

D gene: TRBD2
J gene: TRBJ2-7
V gene: TRBV11-3
clone size: NA
CDR3 DNA: TGTGCCAGCAGACAACTCACACTAGCGGACACCTACGAGCAGTACTTC
CDR3 protein: CASRQLTLADTYEQYF

D gene: NA
J gene: TRBJ1-1
V gene: TRBV29-1
clone size: NA
CDR3 DNA: TGCAGCGTTAGAGGGTGGGCGAACACTGAAGCTTTCTTT
CDR3 protein: CSVRGWANTEAFF

D gene: NA
J gene: TRBJ1-5
V gene: TRBV10-3
clone size: NA
CDR3 DNA: TGTGCCATCAGTGAGTCGCAGGGTGTTCAGCCCCAGCATTTT
CDR3 protein: CAISESQGVQPQHF

D gene: NA
J gene: TRBJ2-2
V gene: TRBV7-9
clone size: NA
CDR3 DNA: TGTGCCAGCAGCTTCCAGGGGGGAAACACCGGGGAGCTGTTTTTT
CDR3 protein: CASSFQGGNTGELFF

D gene: NA
J gene: TRBJ2-5
V gene: TRBV5-4
clone size: NA
CDR3 DNA: TGTGCCAGCTACACTCCATATACACCGTCCCAGTTGGTCCAAGAGACCCAGTACTTC
CDR3 protein: CASYTPYTPSQLVQETQYF

D gene: NA
J gene: TRBJ1-2
V gene: TRBV5-1
clone size: NA
CDR3 DNA: TGCGCCAGCAGCCTCCGACAGGACCACTATGGCTACACCTTC
CDR3 protein: CASSLRQDHYGYTF

D gene: NA
J gene: TRBJ2-7
V gene: TRBV6-1
clone size: NA
CDR3 DNA: TGTGCCAGCGTAGAATACGAGCAGTACTTC
CDR3 protein: CASVEYEQYF

D gene: TRBD1
J gene: TRBJ1-4
V gene: TRBV5-5
clone size: once
CDR3 DNA: TGTGCCAGCAGCCCGGAATACAGGGGCAGGGGTGAAAAACTGTTTTTT
CDR3 protein: CASSPEYRGRGEKLFF

D gene: NA
J gene: TRBJ1-1
V gene: TRBV5-1
clone size: NA
CDR3 DNA: TGCGCCAGCAGCTTGCAGTGGGCGGCGAACACTGAAGCTTTCTTT
CDR3 protein: CASSLQWAANTEAFF

D gene: NA
J gene: TRBJ2-7
V gene: TRBV7-2
clone size: NA
CDR3 DNA: TGTGCCAGCAGCTTTCTCCACGGAATTCGGGGCGAGCAGTACTTC
CDR3 protein: CASSFLHGIRGEQYF

D gene: NA
J gene: TRBJ2-7
V gene: TRBV30
clone size: once
CDR3 DNA: TGTGCCTGGAGTAGACTAGTAGGGTACGAGCAGTACTTC
CDR3 protein: CAWSRLVGYEQYF

D gene: TRBD1
J gene: TRBJ1-2
V gene: TRBV27
clone size: NA
CDR3 DNA: TGTGCCAGCAGTTACGCTCGGGACAGCTATGGCTACACCTTC
CDR3 protein: CASSYARDSYGYTF

D gene: TRBD1
J gene: TRBJ1-6
V gene: TRBV4-1
clone size: few
CDR3 DNA: TGCGCCAGCAGCCCAGGGACAGTCACCAATTCACCCCTCCACTTT
CDR3 protein: CASSPGTVTNSPLHF

D gene: TRBD1
J gene: TRBJ1-2
V gene: TRBV29-1
clone size: NA
CDR3 DNA: TGCAGCGTTTCGCTCGGACAGGCTAACTATGGCTACACCTTC
CDR3 protein: CSVSLGQANYGYTF

D gene: TRBD2
J gene: TRBJ2-7
V gene: TRBV12-5
clone size: NA
CDR3 DNA: TGTGCTAGTGGTTTGGTACTCCAACCGGGACTAGACTCCTACGAGCAGTACTTC
CDR3 protein: CASGLVLQPGLDSYEQYF

D gene: NA
J gene: TRBJ1-4
V gene: TRBV7-2
clone size: NA
CDR3 DNA: TGTGCCAGCAGCTTAGCCGGCGGGCGGGGAACGTCTAATGAAAAACTGTTTTTT
CDR3 protein: CASSLAGGRGTSNEKLFF

D gene: TRBD1
J gene: TRBJ2-7
V gene: TRBV4-1
clone size: NA
CDR3 DNA: TGCGCCAGCAGCCGGACAGGGACCTACGAGCAGTACTTC
CDR3 protein: CASSRTGTYEQYF

D gene: TRBD1
J gene: TRBJ1-2
V gene: TRBV11-2
clone size: NA
CDR3 DNA: TGTGCCAGCAGGAGACAGGGAGGCTATGGCTACACCTTC
CDR3 protein: CASRRQGGYGYTF

D gene: NA
J gene: TRBJ2-2
V gene: TRBV18
clone size: NA
CDR3 DNA: TGTGCCAGCTCACCTTGGACGACGAACACCGGGGAGCTGTTTTTT
CDR3 protein: CASSPWTTNTGELFF

D gene: NA
J gene: TRBJ1-1
V gene: TRBV4-3
clone size: NA
CDR3 DNA: TGCGCCAGCAGCCAAGAAGGGGGGGGGACGGTGAACACTGAAGCTTTCTTT
CDR3 protein: CASSQEGGGTVNTEAFF

D gene: NA
J gene: TRBJ1-5
V gene: TRBV27
clone size: NA
CDR3 DNA: TGTGCCAGCAGCTACACTGAGAATCAGCCCCAGCATTTT
CDR3 protein: CASSYTENQPQHF

D gene: NA
J gene: TRBJ1-1
V gene: TRBV5-1
clone size: NA
CDR3 DNA: TGCGCCAGCAGCTTGACAGGGTTGAACACTGAAGCTTTCTTT
CDR3 protein: CASSLTGLNTEAFF

D gene: NA
J gene: TRBJ1-2
V gene: TRBV10-2
clone size: NA
CDR3 DNA: TGCGCCAGCAGTGGTACTGGAGAGGGTGGCTACACCTTC
CDR3 protein: CASSGTGEGGYTF

D gene: NA
J gene: TRBJ2-7
V gene: TRBV5-3
clone size: NA
CDR3 DNA: TGTGCCAGAAGTCCAACAGGGATCCCACCCTACGAGCAGTACTTC
CDR3 protein: CARSPTGIPPYEQYF

D gene: NA
J gene: TRBJ2-3
V gene: TRBV5-1
clone size: NA
CDR3 DNA: TGCGCCAGCAGCTCAGGACCAAGCACAGATACGCAGTATTTT
CDR3 protein: CASSSGPSTDTQYF

D gene: NA
J gene: TRBJ1-4
V gene: TRBV6-1
clone size: NA
CDR3 DNA: TGTGCCAGCAGTGAAGCGCACGGGACAACTAATGAAAAACTGTTTTTT
CDR3 protein: CASSEAHGTTNEKLFF

D gene: NA
J gene: TRBJ2-6
V gene: TRBV30
clone size: once
CDR3 DNA: TGTGCCTGGAGTGGGGGAGGGGCCAACGTCCTGACTTTC
CDR3 protein: CAWSGGGANVLTF

D gene: TRBD1
J gene: TRBJ1-1
V gene: TRBV4-3
clone size: few
CDR3 DNA: TGCGCCAGCAGCCAAGATCAGGGGGAGGACACTGAAGCTTTCTTT
CDR3 protein: CASSQDQGEDTEAFF

D gene: TRBD2
J gene: TRBJ2-1
V gene: TRBV6-4
clone size: NA
CDR3 DNA: TGTGCCAGCAGTGACGGAATAGTTGTACTAGCGAGAAATGAGCAGTTCTTC
CDR3 protein: CASSDGIVVLARNEQFF

D gene: NA
J gene: TRBJ1-1
V gene: TRBV29-1
clone size: NA
CDR3 DNA: TGCAGCGCGTGGGGGGAAGGGACGGCTTTCTTT
CDR3 protein: CSAWGEGTAFF

D gene: NA
J gene: TRBJ1-1
V gene: TRBV6-5
clone size: NA
CDR3 DNA: TGTGCCAGCACTGTAGCAATGAACACTGAAGCTTTCTTT
CDR3 protein: CASTVAMNTEAFF

D gene: NA
J gene: TRBJ2-5
V gene: TRBV18
clone size: once
CDR3 DNA: TGTGCCAGCTCACCTGGGGCAAGGGAGACCCAGTACTTC
CDR3 protein: CASSPGARETQYF

D gene: NA
J gene: TRBJ2-7
V gene: TRBV4-2
clone size: NA
CDR3 DNA: TGTGCCAGCAGCCACTCCGGGACAACCTACGAGCAGTACTTC
CDR3 protein: CASSHSGTTYEQYF